This T cell receptor beta chain was sequenced for a study of T cells in localized non-small cell lung cancer. Study-wide findings and caveats: Uninvolved adjacent lung had more T cell clonality than any other tissue, topping tumor. As only one tumor region underwent sequencing, heterogeneity remains possible. Longer overall survival accompanied higher blood T cell density. Adjacent lung exhibited a median of about 50 among the 100 most abundant tumor clones.

Some clones are missing from TCRdb's copy, which holds only in-frame ones; the method was immunoSEQ multiplex PCR. The table shows some 10,000 clones, with 60% to 75% occurring only once. A note on this clone: Its antigen is currently unknown.

The trim removed 5 bases at V and 7 bases at J, leaving 13 bases unmatched. The CDR3 is 17 residues long. Germline V CDR1 and CDR2: SGDLS, YYNGEE. This sequence joins TRBV9 and TRBJ2-2; 11 bases line up with TRBD2. This clonotype was sampled from a male donor older than 55 with stage I lung adenocarcinoma. Sequencing used peripheral blood, obtained before any cancer treatment. CDR3 DNA sequence: TGTGCCAGCAGTTTGGGCCCGACTAGCGGGGTTGGCGGGGAGCTGTTTTTT. This translates into CASSLGPTSGVGGELFF.